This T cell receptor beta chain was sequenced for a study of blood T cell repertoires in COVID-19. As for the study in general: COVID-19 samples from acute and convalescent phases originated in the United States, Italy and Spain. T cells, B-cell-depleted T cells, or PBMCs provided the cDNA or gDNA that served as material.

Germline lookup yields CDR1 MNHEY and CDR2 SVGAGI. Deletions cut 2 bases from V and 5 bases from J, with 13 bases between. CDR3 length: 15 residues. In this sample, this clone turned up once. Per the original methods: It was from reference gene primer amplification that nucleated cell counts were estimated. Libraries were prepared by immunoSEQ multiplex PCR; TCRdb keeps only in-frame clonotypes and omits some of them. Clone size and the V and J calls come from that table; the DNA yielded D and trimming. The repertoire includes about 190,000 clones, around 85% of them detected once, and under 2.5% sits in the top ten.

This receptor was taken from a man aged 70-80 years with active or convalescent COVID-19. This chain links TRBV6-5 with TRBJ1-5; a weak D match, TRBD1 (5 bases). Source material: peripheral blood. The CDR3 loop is CASSYAGGRDQPQHF. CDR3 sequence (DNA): TGTGCCAGCAGTTACGCTGGGGGGAGGGATCAGCCCCAGCATTTT.